A selection of T cell receptor beta chains follows, all from one sample in a study of cytomegalovirus exposure and HLA in healthy donors. Here immunoSEQ multiplex PCR was the method, and the copy in TCRdb shows in-frame clones only, minus some. The data show 160,000 or so clones, approximately 86% seen once. Sequenced sample: PBMCs. The source of these receptors is a woman between 18 and 30 years old in good health and CMV-seronegative. Each CDR3 is given with its conserved first and last residue. D genes are given only for firm matches. Size is stated for part of the rows, as once, few or many counts, or as a class when the clone is expanded.

d_gene,v_gene,abundance,j_gene,CDR3aa,CDR3nt
.,TRBV18,.,TRBJ2-7,CASSPKDSYEQYF,TGTGCCAGCTCACCAAAAGACAGCTACGAGCAGTACTTC
.,TRBV6-1,.,TRBJ2-2,CASLAGVIGELFF,TGTGCCAGCTTGGCAGGGGTAATAGGGGAGCTGTTTTTT
.,TRBV4-1,once,TRBJ1-5,CASSQIQGRQPQHF,TGCGCCAGCAGCCAAATACAGGGAAGGCAGCCCCAGCATTTT
TRBD2,TRBV5-6,.,TRBJ2-3,CASSLGTSGITDTQYF,TGTGCCAGCAGCCTCGGGACTAGCGGGATTACAGATACGCAGTATTTT
.,TRBV27,.,TRBJ2-3,CASRPLQGYTDTQYF,TGTGCCAGCAGACCTCTACAGGGATACACAGATACGCAGTATTTT
.,TRBV6-4,.,TRBJ1-1,CAVRTVEGGTEAFF,TGTGCCGTACGGACGGTTGAAGGAGGCACTGAAGCTTTCTTT
TRBD1,TRBV5-1,.,TRBJ1-1,CASRYATGWNTEAFF,TGCGCCAGCAGATATGCGACAGGGTGGAACACTGAAGCTTTCTTT
TRBD2,TRBV4-1,.,TRBJ2-1,CASSQGGTSGRRYNEQFF,TGCGCCAGCAGCCAAGGGGGGACTAGCGGGAGGCGGTACAATGAGCAGTTCTTC
.,TRBV2,.,TRBJ1-6,CASSDVVSPLHF,TGTGCCAGCAGTGATGTAGTTTCACCCCTCCACTTT
.,TRBV21-1,once,TRBJ1-5,CASSKVGRDYQPQHF,TGTGCCAGCAGCAAAGTCGGCAGGGACTATCAGCCCCAGCATTTT
TRBD1,TRBV2,.,TRBJ1-5,CASNRGQEYHLSNQPQHF,TGTGCCTCAAACCGGGGACAGGAGTACCACCTTAGCAATCAGCCCCAGCATTTT
TRBD1,TRBV4-1,.,TRBJ1-1,CASSQDWGQNEAFF,TGCGCCAGCAGCCAAGATTGGGGACAGAATGAAGCTTTCTTT
.,TRBV28,once,TRBJ1-1,CASRQGHTEAFF,TGTGCCAGCAGACAGGGTCACACTGAAGCTTTCTTT
.,TRBV5-1,.,TRBJ2-2,CASSLGLRDTGELFF,TGCGCCAGCAGCTTGGGTTTGAGGGACACCGGGGAGCTGTTTTTT
.,TRBV28,few,TRBJ2-2,CASSDGTTTGELFF,TGTGCCAGCAGCGACGGGACAACCACCGGGGAGCTGTTTTTT
.,TRBV5-1,.,TRBJ1-1,CASSPGGENTEAFF,TGCGCCAGCAGCCCGGGGGGGGAGAACACTGAAGCTTTCTTT
TRBD1,TRBV4-1,.,TRBJ1-2,CASSPANGQGGGYTF,TGCGCCAGCAGCCCGGCCAATGGACAGGGGGGTGGCTACACCTTC
.,TRBV11-2,.,TRBJ1-1,CASSFQGSTEAFF,TGTGCCAGCAGCTTTCAGGGAAGTACTGAAGCTTTCTTT
.,TRBV5-5,few,TRBJ1-1,CASNDRDNRIAEAFF,TGTGCCAGCAATGACCGGGACAACAGAATAGCGGAAGCTTTCTTT
.,TRBV27,.,TRBJ1-5,CASSPGNNQPQHF,TGTGCCAGCAGTCCAGGGAACAATCAGCCCCAGCATTTT
.,TRBV5-1,.,TRBJ2-3,CASSLVLLTDTQYF,TGCGCCAGCAGCTTGGTACTACTCACAGATACGCAGTATTTT
.,TRBV9,.,TRBJ1-3,CASSARTQVSGNTIYF,TGTGCCAGCAGCGCACGGACACAAGTCTCTGGAAACACCATATATTTT
TRBD2,TRBV27,.,TRBJ2-3,CASSTQSGGIDTQYF,TGTGCCAGCAGCACTCAATCGGGGGGGATAGATACGCAGTATTTT
.,TRBV29-1,.,TRBJ2-6,CSVEERNPISGANVLTF,TGCAGCGTTGAAGAGAGGAATCCGATCTCTGGGGCCAACGTCCTGACTTTC
.,TRBV5-1,.,TRBJ2-3,CASSLGPGSSTDTQYF,TGCGCCAGCAGCTTGGGGCCGGGGTCTAGCACAGATACGCAGTATTTT
.,TRBV10-3,.,TRBJ2-1,CAISESSRGEQFF,TGTGCCATCAGTGAGTCGAGTCGAGGGGAGCAGTTCTTC
TRBD2,TRBV5-1,.,TRBJ2-5,CASSSLSGGAGETQYF,TGCGCCAGCAGCTCCCTCAGCGGGGGGGCCGGAGAGACCCAGTACTTC
TRBD1,TRBV27,.,TRBJ1-1,CASSLSGTGAAFF,TGTGCCAGCAGTTTATCAGGGACAGGGGCAGCTTTCTTT
.,TRBV6-1,.,TRBJ2-5,CANRRSGQETQYF,TGTGCCAACAGGAGGTCCGGTCAAGAGACCCAGTACTTC
.,TRBV18,.,TRBJ1-2,CASSPVFQGSFSYGYTF,TGTGCCAGCTCTCCGGTCTTTCAGGGCAGTTTTTCCTATGGCTACACCTTC
TRBD2,TRBV4-2,.,TRBJ2-3,CASSLGGAKPDTQYF,TGTGCCAGCAGCCTCGGGGGGGCCAAACCAGATACGCAGTATTTT
.,TRBV7-8,.,TRBJ2-3,CASSLVGTDTQYF,TGTGCCAGCAGCTTAGTAGGCACAGATACGCAGTATTTT
.,TRBV6-1,.,TRBJ1-1,CASSEDGGSTEAFF,TGTGCCAGCAGTGAAGACGGCGGATCCACTGAAGCTTTCTTT
.,TRBV10-3,.,TRBJ2-7,CATATGSYEQYF,TGTGCCACCGCGACAGGCTCCTACGAGCAGTACTTC
.,TRBV30,.,TRBJ2-7,CAYINRARTYEQYF,TGTGCCTATATTAACAGGGCGAGAACCTACGAGCAGTACTTC
TRBD2,TRBV28,.,TRBJ2-5,CASSGRPSVIKETQYF,TGTGCCAGCAGCGGGAGGCCATCAGTCATTAAAGAGACCCAGTACTTC
.,TRBV13,.,TRBJ1-2,CASSFIRDSYGYTF,TGTGCCAGCAGCTTTATTCGCGACAGCTATGGCTACACCTTC
TRBD1,TRBV27,.,TRBJ1-2,CASRPPGTGVWGYTF,TGTGCCAGCAGACCCCCCGGGACAGGGGTGTGGGGCTACACCTTC
.,TRBV5-1,.,TRBJ1-1,CASSLAAENTGAFF,TGCGCCAGCAGCTTGGCCGCGGAGAACACTGGAGCTTTCTTT
TRBD1,TRBV28,.,TRBJ1-2,CASRRNLGGAVYGYTF,TGTGCCAGCAGACGTAATCTAGGGGGCGCCGTCTATGGCTACACCTTC
.,TRBV27,.,TRBJ2-2,CASSLSQGGTGELFF,TGTGCCAGCAGTTTATCGCAGGGCGGCACCGGGGAGCTGTTTTTT
.,TRBV5-1,.,TRBJ2-7,CASSLPLGGDEQYF,TGCGCCAGCAGCTTGCCCCTAGGGGGGGACGAGCAGTACTTC
.,TRBV4-2,.,TRBJ1-1,CASSQVVHKSGTEAFF,TGTGCCAGCAGCCAAGTGGTTCACAAATCGGGTACTGAAGCTTTCTTT
TRBD2,TRBV4-2,.,TRBJ2-7,CASSQDEGTSGAEQYF,TGTGCCAGCAGCCAAGATGAGGGGACTAGCGGGGCCGAGCAGTACTTC
.,TRBV7-9,.,TRBJ2-2,CASSRQGGAGELFF,TGTGCCAGCAGCCGACAAGGGGGAGCCGGGGAGCTGTTTTTT
TRBD2,TRBV7-8,.,TRBJ2-3,CASSRGWGGGPTDTQYF,TGTGCCAGCAGCAGGGGTTGGGGCGGGGGGCCCACAGATACGCAGTATTTT
.,TRBV5-1,.,TRBJ1-6,CASSLRPRGTFSYNSPLPF,TGCGCCAGCAGCTTGAGACCAAGGGGCACCTTCTCCTATAATTCACCCCTCCCCTTT
.,TRBV5-4,.,TRBJ2-2,CASSRLSGNTGELFF,TGTGCCAGCAGCCGGTTGTCAGGAAACACCGGGGAGCTGTTTTTT
.,TRBV11-2,.,TRBJ2-3,CASSLDPGLPTQYF,TGTGCCAGCAGCTTGGACCCGGGACTTCCTACGCAGTATTTT